Listed below are T cell receptor beta chains from one sample, sequenced in a study of beta chain features in type 1 diabetes. Assay: immunoSEQ multiplex PCR; the TCRdb copy retains only in-frame clones and omits some. The data show 130,000 or so clones, roughly 10% seen once. What was sequenced was central memory CD4+ T cells from blood. These receptors came from a man between 25 and 39 years old with type 1 diabetes. Each CDR3 is given with its conserved first and last residue. The D gene is left open where the match is weak. The size field is filled for only some rows; it gives once, few, many or a size class.

v_call: TRBV27
d_call: TRBD2
clone_size: NA
j_call: TRBJ2-1
cdr3_aa: CASRPAGTSGVYNEQFF
cdr3_nt: TGTGCCAGCAGGCCCGCTGGGACTAGCGGAGTCTACAATGAGCAGTTCTTC

v_call: TRBV28
d_call: NA
clone_size: NA
j_call: TRBJ1-2
cdr3_aa: CAHAANYGYTF
cdr3_nt: TGTGCCCATGCAGCTAACTATGGCTACACCTTC

v_call: TRBV5-1
d_call: NA
clone_size: few
j_call: TRBJ2-5
cdr3_aa: CASSSSETQYF
cdr3_nt: TGCGCCAGCAGCTCGAGTGAGACCCAGTACTTC

v_call: TRBV7-9
d_call: TRBD2
clone_size: few
j_call: TRBJ2-7
cdr3_aa: CASSPQAGGPFSYEQYF
cdr3_nt: TGTGCCAGCAGCCCTCAAGCGGGGGGACCCTTCTCCTACGAGCAGTACTTC

v_call: TRBV7-9
d_call: NA
clone_size: few
j_call: TRBJ2-5
cdr3_aa: CASSFGETQYF
cdr3_nt: TGTGCCAGCAGCTTCGGAGAGACCCAGTACTTC

v_call: TRBV5-4
d_call: TRBD1
clone_size: NA
j_call: TRBJ2-5
cdr3_aa: CASSFLAGGSAQYF
cdr3_nt: TGTGCCAGCAGCTTTCTGGCAGGGGGATCTGCCCAGTACTTC

v_call: TRBV29-1
d_call: TRBD2
clone_size: NA
j_call: TRBJ2-5
cdr3_aa: CSVEGGGQETQYF
cdr3_nt: TGCAGCGTTGAGGGCGGGGGCCAAGAGACCCAGTACTTC

v_call: TRBV6-5
d_call: TRBD1
clone_size: NA
j_call: TRBJ1-1
cdr3_aa: CASRPGQGFAEAFF
cdr3_nt: TGTGCCAGCAGACCGGGACAGGGGTTCGCTGAAGCTTTCTTT

v_call: TRBV27
d_call: TRBD2
clone_size: few
j_call: TRBJ2-5
cdr3_aa: CASSGLAGGQETQYF
cdr3_nt: TGTGCCAGCAGTGGACTAGCGGGGGGCCAAGAGACCCAGTACTTC

v_call: TRBV9
d_call: NA
clone_size: few
j_call: TRBJ2-7
cdr3_aa: CASSVDPSGSEQYF
cdr3_nt: TGTGCCAGCAGCGTAGACCCTTCAGGGTCCGAGCAGTACTTC